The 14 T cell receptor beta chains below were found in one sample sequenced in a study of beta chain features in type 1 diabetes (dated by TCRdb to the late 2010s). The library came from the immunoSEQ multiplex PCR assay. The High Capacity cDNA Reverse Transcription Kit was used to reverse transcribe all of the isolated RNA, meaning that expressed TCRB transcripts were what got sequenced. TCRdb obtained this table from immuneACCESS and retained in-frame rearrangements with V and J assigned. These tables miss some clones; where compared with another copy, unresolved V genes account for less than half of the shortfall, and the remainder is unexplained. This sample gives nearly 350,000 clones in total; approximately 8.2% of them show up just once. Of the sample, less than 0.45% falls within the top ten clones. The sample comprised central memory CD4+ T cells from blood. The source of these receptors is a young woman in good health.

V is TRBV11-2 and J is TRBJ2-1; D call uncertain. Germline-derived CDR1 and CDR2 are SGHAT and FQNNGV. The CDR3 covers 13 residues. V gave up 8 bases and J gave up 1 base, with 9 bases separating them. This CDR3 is CASYSRSYNEQFF. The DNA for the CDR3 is TGTGCCAGCTACTCGAGGTCCTACAATGAGCAGTTCTTC. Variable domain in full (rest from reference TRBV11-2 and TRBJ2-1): EAGVAQSPRYKIIEKRQSVAFWCNPISGHATLYWYQQILGQGPKLLIQFQNNGVVDDSQLPKDRFSAERLKGVDSTLKIQPAKLEDSAVYLCASYSRSYNEQFFGPGTRLTVL.

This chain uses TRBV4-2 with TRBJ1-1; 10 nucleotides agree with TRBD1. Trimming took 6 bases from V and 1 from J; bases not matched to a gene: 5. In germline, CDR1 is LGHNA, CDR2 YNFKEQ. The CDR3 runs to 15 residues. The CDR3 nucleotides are TGTGCCAGCAGTCGTGGACAGGGGGAGAACACTGAAGCTTTCTTT. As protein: CASSRGQGENTEAFF.

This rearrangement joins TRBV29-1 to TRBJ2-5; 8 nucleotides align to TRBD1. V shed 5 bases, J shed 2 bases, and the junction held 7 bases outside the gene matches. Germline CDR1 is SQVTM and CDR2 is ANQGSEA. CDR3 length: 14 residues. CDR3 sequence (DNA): TGCAGCGTTCCGGACAGGGTCCTTCAAGAGACCCAGTACTTC. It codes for CSVPDRVLQETQYF.

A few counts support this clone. Here the CDR3 reads CASNGVSYNEQFF. The CDR3 DNA is TGTGCCAGCAATGGGGTTTCCTACAATGAGCAGTTCTTC. This chain connects TRBV28 to TRBJ2-1; D is unresolved. Germline V CDR1 and CDR2: MDHEN, SYDVKM. V was cut by 7 bases and J by 1 base, with 8 bases left in between. CDR3 length: 13 amino acids. The full variable domain, with the rest looked up from reference TRBV28 and TRBJ2-1, is DVKVTQSSRYLVKRTGEKVFLECVQDMDHENMFWYRQDPGLGLRLIYFSYDVKMKEKGDIPEGYSVSREKKERFSLILESASTNQTSMYLCASNGVSYNEQFFGPGTRLTVL.

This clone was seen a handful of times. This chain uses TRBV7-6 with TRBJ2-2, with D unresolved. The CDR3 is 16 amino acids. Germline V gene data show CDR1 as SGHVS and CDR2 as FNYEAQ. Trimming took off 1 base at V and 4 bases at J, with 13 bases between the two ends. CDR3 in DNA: TGTGCCAGCAGCTTAGGCACGGGCCGCTCCACCGGGGAGCTGTTTTTT. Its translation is CASSLGTGRSTGELFF.

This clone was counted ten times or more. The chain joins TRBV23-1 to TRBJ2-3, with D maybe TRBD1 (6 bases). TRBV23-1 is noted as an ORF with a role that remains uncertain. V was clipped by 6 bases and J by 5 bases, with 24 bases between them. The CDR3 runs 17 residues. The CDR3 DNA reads TGCGCCAGCAGCCTCCTCGACAGGCGAAGTTGGAGAGATACGCAGTATTTT. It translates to CASSLLDRRSWRDTQYF.

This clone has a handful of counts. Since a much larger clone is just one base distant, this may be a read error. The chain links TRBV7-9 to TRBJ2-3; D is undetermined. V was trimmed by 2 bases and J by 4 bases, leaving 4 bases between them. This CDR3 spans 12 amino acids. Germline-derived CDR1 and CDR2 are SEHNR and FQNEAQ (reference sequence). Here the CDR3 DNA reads TGTGCCAGCAGCTTATGGGCAGATACGCAGTATTTT. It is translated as CASSLWADTQYF.

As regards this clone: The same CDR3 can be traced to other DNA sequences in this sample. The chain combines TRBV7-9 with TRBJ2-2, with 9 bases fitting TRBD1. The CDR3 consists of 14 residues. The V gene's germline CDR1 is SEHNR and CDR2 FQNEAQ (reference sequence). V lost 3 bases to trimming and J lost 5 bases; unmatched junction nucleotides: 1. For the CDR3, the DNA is TGTGCCAGCAGCTTGACAGGGGGAACCGGGGAGCTGTTTTTT. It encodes CASSLTGGTGELFF.

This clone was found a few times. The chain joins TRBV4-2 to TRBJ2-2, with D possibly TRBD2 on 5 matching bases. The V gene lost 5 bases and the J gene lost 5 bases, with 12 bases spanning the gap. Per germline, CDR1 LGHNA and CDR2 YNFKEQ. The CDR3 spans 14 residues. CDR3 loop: CASSVEGGTGELFF. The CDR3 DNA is TGTGCCAGCAGCGTAGAGGGTGGGACCGGGGAGCTGTTTTTT.

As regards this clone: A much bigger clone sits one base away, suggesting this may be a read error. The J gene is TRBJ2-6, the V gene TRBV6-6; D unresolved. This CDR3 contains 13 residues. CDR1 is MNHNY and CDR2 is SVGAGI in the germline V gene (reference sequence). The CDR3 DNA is TGTGCCAGCAGTGACTCTGGGGCCAACGTCCTGACTTTC. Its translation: CASSDSGANVLTF.

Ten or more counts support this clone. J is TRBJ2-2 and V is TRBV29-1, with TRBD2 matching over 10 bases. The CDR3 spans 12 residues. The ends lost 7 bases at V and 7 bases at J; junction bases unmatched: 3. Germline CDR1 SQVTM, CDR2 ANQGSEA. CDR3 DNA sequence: TGCAGCGGTGGGACTAGCGTCGGGGAGCTGTTTTTT. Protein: CSGGTSVGELFF.

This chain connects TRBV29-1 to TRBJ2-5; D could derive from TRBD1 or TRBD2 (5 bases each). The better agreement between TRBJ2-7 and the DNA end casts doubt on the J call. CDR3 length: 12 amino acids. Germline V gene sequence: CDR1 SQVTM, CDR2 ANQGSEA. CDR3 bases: TGCAGCGTTGGGGACGGCCGGTACGAGCAGTACTTC. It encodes CSVGDGRYEQYF.

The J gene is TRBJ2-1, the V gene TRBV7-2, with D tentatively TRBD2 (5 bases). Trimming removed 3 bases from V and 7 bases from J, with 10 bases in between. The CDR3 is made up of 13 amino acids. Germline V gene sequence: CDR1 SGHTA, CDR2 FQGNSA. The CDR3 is CASSFPEGNEQFF. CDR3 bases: TGTGCCAGCAGCTTCCCTGAGGGAAATGAGCAGTTCTTC.

CDR3 residues: CASENRFTDTQYF. In DNA, the CDR3 is TGTGCCAGCGAAAATAGATTCACAGATACGCAGTATTTT. This chain joins TRBV7-2 and TRBJ2-3, with D hard to call. Trimming stripped 8 bases from V and 2 bases from J, with 11 bases between. From germline, CDR1 is SGHTA and CDR2 FQGNSA. This CDR3 has 13 residues.